The 23 T cell receptor beta chains in this list originate from one sample, sequenced in a study of response to subunit inactivated influenza vaccine. TCRdb processed the RT-PCR reads anew with MiXCR; each CDR3 protein has one entry. The data contain about 540,000 distinct CDR3 sequences, under 30% of them singletons. These same records also appear under a second study, on T cells expressing NK-cell markers. From that paper: As the method of synthesis, 5'RACE template switching with UMIs yielded TCR beta cDNA.

The sequencing here drew on CD4+ T cells sorted from PBMCs, taken approximately 13 days after vaccination. All receptors come from a man aged 45-65 years who received an inactivated influenza vaccine.

J is TRBJ2-1 and V is TRBV7-2; D might be TRBD2 (6 bases). Germline V lookup: CDR1 SGHTA, CDR2 FQGNSA. This CDR3 region has 15 residues. V was pared by 6 bases and J by 7 bases, with 19 bases between. CDR3 bases: TGTGCCAGCAGTTCCGGGACTCCTGGTGGGAATGAGCAGTTCTTC. Encoded protein: CASSSGTPGGNEQFF.

This clonotype has more than one count but fewer than ten. The chain uses TRBV15 and TRBJ2-7, with 8 bases identical to TRBD1. The germline V gene has CDR1 LNHNV and CDR2 YYDKDF (reference sequence). V was pared by 2 bases and J by 4 bases, with 4 bases of the junction left unmatched. The CDR3 sequence is 14 residues long. The CDR3 region is CATSRRTGLYEQYF. The CDR3 coding sequence is TGTGCCACCAGCAGACGGACAGGGCTTTACGAGCAGTACTTC.

The chain combines TRBV10-3 with TRBJ1-6; perhaps TRBD1 as D (6 bases). This CDR3 contains 15 residues. V was trimmed by 6 bases and J by 2 bases, leaving 11 bases between them. Germline lookup yields CDR1 ENHRY and CDR2 SYGVKD. This CDR3 is CAISQDRTYNSPLHF. DNA of the CDR3: TGTGCCATCAGCCAAGACAGGACCTATAATTCACCCCTCCACTTT.

This clonotype was recorded many times. The rearrangement links TRBV28 to TRBJ1-1, with D hard to call. The V gene's germline CDR1 is MDHEN and CDR2 SYDVKM. This CDR3 has 14 residues. The V and J ends lost 4 bases and 2 bases respectively, with 11 bases between them. CDR3: CASSSPGLNTEAFF. CDR3 DNA: TGTGCCAGCAGTTCCCCAGGCCTAAACACTGAAGCTTTCTTT.

This clonotype was seen more than once but under ten times. The chain couples TRBV5-1 to TRBJ2-1; perhaps D is TRBD1 or TRBD2 (5 bases each). Germline CDR1 reads SGHRS; CDR2 reads YFSETQ. There are 15 residues in the CDR3. Trimming cost V 0 bases and J 5 bases, with 12 bases left between them. CDR3 nucleotides: TGCGCCAGCAGCTTGGCCGTCGGGGACCACAATGAGCAGTTCTTC. Amino acids: CASSLAVGDHNEQFF.

The rearrangement links TRBV7-2 to TRBJ2-1, with 12 bases matching TRBD2. The CDR3 has 17 residues. Germline values: CDR1 SGHTA, CDR2 FQGNSA. V lost 0 bases and J lost 6; bases outside the gene matches: 6. CDR3 amino acids: CASSLAPTSGGFNEQFF. The CDR3 nucleotides are TGTGCCAGCAGCTTAGCCCCGACTAGCGGGGGATTCAATGAGCAGTTCTTC.

The rearrangement links TRBV2 to TRBJ2-7; D perhaps matches TRBD2 (6 bases). The CDR3 extends over 14 amino acids. V shed 6 bases and J shed 6 bases, with 18 bases lying between them. Germline V gene data show CDR1 as SNHLY and CDR2 as FYNNEI. CDR3 residues: CASRATRTTTEQYF. The CDR3 nucleotides read TGTGCCAGCAGGGCTACCAGGACTACCACCGAGCAGTACTTC.

This chain links TRBV20-1 with TRBJ2-5, with D possibly matching TRBD1 (6 bases). The CDR3 extends over 16 amino acids. Germline CDR1 reads DFQATT; CDR2 reads SNEGSKA (reference sequence). V was pared by 1 base and J by 5 bases, with 20 bases between. CDR3 region: CSARADIQGTRETQYF. Here the CDR3 DNA reads TGCAGTGCTAGAGCAGATATACAGGGTACTAGGGAGACCCAGTACTTC.

The table lists this clonotype with a few counts. The chain has TRBV3-1 and TRBJ2-7, with D maybe TRBD2 (5 bases). V was pared by 0 bases and J by 0 bases, with 12 bases between. From germline, CDR1 is LGHDT and CDR2 YNNKEL (reference sequence). The CDR3 totals 16 residues. The CDR3 DNA reads as TGTGCCAGCAGCCAAGATCGGGGAAGGACCTCCTACGAGCAGTACTTC. Translating gives CASSQDRGRTSYEQYF.

The rearrangement links TRBV4-3 to TRBJ2-2; D possibly uses TRBD1 or TRBD2 (6 bases each). The CDR3 is 15 residues long. Per germline, CDR1 LGHNA and CDR2 YSLEER. The V and J ends lost 2 bases and 5 bases respectively, with 12 bases between them. The CDR3 DNA sequence: TGCGCCAGCAGCCAAATGACAGGAGGGACCGGGGAGCTGTTTTTT. Its protein product is CASSQMTGGTGELFF.

This chain links TRBV11-2 with TRBJ1-6; TRBD1 might be the D (5 bases). Trimming took off 5 bases at V and 4 bases at J, with 21 bases between the two ends. The CDR3 is 18 residues long. Per germline, CDR1 SGHAT and CDR2 FQNNGV. CDR3 sequence reads: CASSPFGGATLYNSPLHF. For the CDR3, the DNA is TGTGCCAGCAGCCCCTTCGGAGGGGCGACGCTTTATAATTCACCCCTCCACTTT.

This clonotype is a singleton in its sample. This may stem from a read error, because a much larger clone lies one nucleotide away. V and J are TRBV5-5 and TRBJ1-5; D gene uncertain. CDR1 SGHKS and CDR2 YYEKEE come from the germline V gene (reference sequence). The length of the CDR3 is 13 residues. V lost 2 bases to trimming and J lost 6 bases, with 9 bases between them. CDR3 in DNA: TGTGCCAGCAGCTTCGATTTAGGTCAGCCCCAGCATTTT. The encoded protein is CASSFDLGQPQHF.

The chain is built from TRBV25-1 and TRBJ1-4; 7 bases are a match to TRBD1. Looked up from germline, CDR1 is MGHDK and CDR2 is SYGVNS. J gave up 6 bases and V 11 bases, and 12 bases lay outside the gene matches. The CDR3 length is 14 residues. CDR3 protein: CASKGTVRDEKLFF. The CDR3 nucleotides are TGTGCCTCCAAAGGGACAGTTAGAGATGAAAAACTGTTTTTT.

The chain recombines TRBV27 with TRBJ2-1, with 12 bases identical to TRBD2. Trimming cost V 5 bases and J 8 bases; bases outside gene matches: 16. The length of the CDR3 is 18 residues. Germline V CDR1 and CDR2: MNHEY, SMNVEV (reference sequence). CDR3 bases: TGTGCCAGCAGTCGGGACAGGCGCAGGCTAGCGGGAGGGTATGAGCAGTTCTTC. Its translation is CASSRDRRRLAGGYEQFF.

About this clonotype: One junction end does not reproduce the germline sequence, and a read error may be involved. V is TRBV29-1 and J is TRBJ2-4; weak D call: TRBD1 (5 bases). The CDR3 spans 14 residues. Per germline, CDR1 SQVTM and CDR2 ANQGSEA. This chain's CDR3 is CSVGGRSAENIQYF. As DNA, the CDR3 is TGCAGCGTTGGGGGCAGGTCAGCCGAAAACATTCAGTACTTC.

V gene TRBV20-1 combines with J gene TRBJ1-2, with a possible D match to TRBD1 (6 bases). V lost 0 bases, J lost 4 bases, and 12 bases lay in between. Germline loops: CDR1 DFQATT, CDR2 SNEGSKA (reference sequence). CDR3 length: 14 amino acids. CDR3 sequence (DNA): TGCAGTGCTAGAGATGGAGGACAGATCTATGGCTACACCTTC. Amino acid sequence: CSARDGGQIYGYTF.

The genes are TRBV2 and TRBJ1-1, with TRBD1 matching 8 bases. The CDR3 runs to 14 residues. Unmatched junction bases numbered 7, after V lost 4 bases and J lost 6 bases. Germline values: CDR1 SNHLY, CDR2 FYNNEI. CDR3 residues: CASSVQTGDSEAFF. The CDR3 DNA reads as TGTGCCAGCAGTGTCCAGACAGGGGACTCTGAAGCTTTCTTT.

The rearrangement joins TRBV29-1 to TRBJ1-5; TRBD1 matches at 9 bases. The CDR3 has 13 amino acids. Germline V gives CDR1 SQVTM, CDR2 ANQGSEA. Trimming took 6 bases from V and 7 from J; bases not matched to a gene: 7. In DNA form, the CDR3 reads TGCAGCGTACGGACAGGGGCCGGGCAGCCCCAGCATTTT. It codes for CSVRTGAGQPQHF.

The table lists this clonotype with a few counts. The gene calls are TRBV29-1 and TRBJ2-1; no clear D. CDR3 length: 13 amino acids. V was pared by 4 bases and J by 8 bases, with 15 bases between. CDR1 and CDR2 (germline): SQVTM, ANQGSEA. CDR3: CSVAHQLPHEQFF. CDR3 coding DNA: TGCAGCGTTGCCCACCAATTACCCCATGAGCAGTTCTTC.

This clonotype was picked up a small number of times. This chain uses TRBV10-3 with TRBJ2-6; D ambiguous. The length of the CDR3 is 13 residues. Deletions cut 6 bases from V and 0 bases from J, with 3 bases between. The V gene's germline CDR1 is ENHRY and CDR2 SYGVKD. The CDR3 DNA is TGTGCCATCAGGAGCTCTGGGGCCAACGTCCTGACTTTC. Its translation: CAIRSSGANVLTF.

This clonotype has ten or more counts. V gene TRBV12-3 or TRBV12-4 combines with J gene TRBJ2-3; 9 bases agree with TRBD2. V lost 5 bases, J lost 4 bases, and 7 bases stayed unmatched. The CDR3 totals 15 residues. The CDR3 region has the DNA TGTGCCAGCAGTCCACGGACTAGCGCCGCAGATACGCAGTATTTT. This codes for CASSPRTSAADTQYF.

The chain uses TRBV7-3 and TRBJ2-2; D possibly corresponds to TRBD2 (6 bases). The CDR3 loop spans 15 amino acids. The germline gives CDR1 SGHTA, CDR2 FQGTGA. V shed 2 bases and J shed 6 bases, with 13 bases lying between them. In DNA, the CDR3 is TGTGCCAGCAGCTTAGAGACGGGAGCTTCCGGGGAGCTGTTTTTT. Amino acid sequence: CASSLETGASGELFF.

This clonotype was seen a few times. The genes are TRBV6-1 and TRBJ2-3; D not certain. V lost 7 bases, J lost 2 bases, and 10 bases lay in between. This CDR3 is 13 amino acids long. The V gene's germline CDR1 is MNHNS and CDR2 SASEGT. The CDR3 sequence: CASITAYTDTQYF. Written as DNA, the CDR3 is TGTGCCAGCATTACGGCCTACACAGATACGCAGTATTTT.